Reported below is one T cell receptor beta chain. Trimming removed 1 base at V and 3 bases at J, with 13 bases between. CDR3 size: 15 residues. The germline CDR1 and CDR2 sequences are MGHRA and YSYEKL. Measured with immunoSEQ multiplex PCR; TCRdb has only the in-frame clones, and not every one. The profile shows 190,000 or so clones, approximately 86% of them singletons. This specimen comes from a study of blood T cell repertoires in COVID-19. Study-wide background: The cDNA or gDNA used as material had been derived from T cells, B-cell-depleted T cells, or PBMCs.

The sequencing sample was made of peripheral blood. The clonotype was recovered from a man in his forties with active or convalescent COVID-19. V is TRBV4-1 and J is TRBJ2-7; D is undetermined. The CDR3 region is CASSQGRGRGYEQYF. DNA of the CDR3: TGCGCCAGCAGCCAAGGGAGAGGCAGAGGCTACGAGCAGTACTTC.